In this sample, the clone carrying this T cell receptor beta chain turned up many times. TCRdb itself ran the 5' RACE reads through MiXCR, one entry per CDR3 protein. The data contain tens of thousands of distinct CDR3 sequences, about 5% of them singletons. The entry originates in a study of T cells after yellow fever vaccination. Study details: Preparing low-cell-number fractions relied on SMART-Seq v4 Ultra Low Input.

The V gene lost 2 bases and the J gene lost 0 bases, with 7 bases spanning the gap. The CDR3 runs to 14 residues. This TCR came from a young man who received the YFV17D yellow fever vaccine. Sequencing used CD8+ T cells sorted from PBMCs, obtained 10 days after the yellow fever booster vaccination. The chain carries TRBV12-3 or TRBV12-4 and TRBJ1-1, with D unclear. The CDR3 coding sequence is TGTGCCAGCAGTTTATCGGCGCTGAACACTGAAGCTTTCTTT. The encoded protein is CASSLSALNTEAFF.